This T cell receptor (beta chain) was identified in a study of CD4 T cell repertoires in COVID-19. The repertoire was sequenced with immunoSEQ multiplex PCR; TCRdb's copy has only in-frame clones and lacks some. The repertoire includes some 71,000 clones, 83% of them detected once, and around 0.6% sits in the top ten. Germline CDR1 and CDR2: KGHSH and LQKENI. V trimming: 1 base; J trimming: 7 bases; junction bases outside the gene matches: 11. This CDR3 has 16 amino acids. General study findings and limits: Between about 6.5 and 27% of SARS-CoV-2 clonotypes also appeared in SARS-CoV and/or HKU1 spike cultures. Sharing of several most expanded SARS-CoV-2-reactive clonotypes across memory subsets suggested intraclonal diversification.

Comments on this clone: Its antigen is still unknown.

This rearrangement joins TRBV18 to TRBJ1-2; 8 bases match TRBD1. The TCR originated in a human donor who had COVID-19. The sequences come from CD4+ T cells from peripheral blood, collected after recovery from COVID-19. In DNA, the CDR3 is TGTGCCAGCTCACCACGGTTGGACAGGGAATTAGGTGGCTACACCTTC. Translated: CASSPRLDRELGGYTF.